This is a list of T cell receptor beta chains from one sample in a study of T cells in Graves' hyperthyroidism and ophthalmopathy. One entry per CDR3 protein, called by TCRdb with MiXCR from the multiplex PCR reads. The data hold 560,000 or so distinct CDR3 sequences, with about 45% observed a single time. Sequences were obtained from peripheral blood or thyroid tissue (not recorded which). The source of these receptors is a woman between 18 and 30 years old with Graves' hyperthyroidism. CDR3s include the opening cysteine and the closing phenylalanine or tryptophan. D genes are given only for firm matches. The size entry is marked missing in some rows and otherwise reads once, few, many or a size class.

TRBV10-3,once,14,TRBJ2-5,TRBD2,CATIFGGGLETQYF,TGTGCTACCATCTTCGGCGGGGGATTGGAGACCCAGTACTTC
TRBV7-9,once,14,TRBJ1-1,NA,CASSPGWPDTKAFF,TGTGCCAGCAGCCCAGGGTGGCCGGACACTAAAGCTTTCTTT
TRBV7-8,NA,14,TRBJ2-7,TRBD1,CASSLGGQGWEQYF,TGTGCCAGCAGCTTAGGGGGACAGGGGTGGGAGCAGTACTTC
TRBV20-1,NA,13,TRBJ2-5,NA,CSASRQGGETQYF,TGCAGTGCTAGCCGACAGGGAGGGGAGACCCAGTACTTC
TRBV9,NA,14,TRBJ1-4,NA,CASSVDQINEKLFF,TGTGCCAGCAGCGTAGACCAAATTAATGAAAAACTGTTTTTT
TRBV24-1,NA,13,TRBJ2-5,TRBD2,CATSVAGGETQYF,TGTGCCACCAGTGTAGCGGGAGGGGAGACCCAGTACTTC
TRBV29-1,many,13,TRBJ1-2,TRBD1,CSVGQGAAYGYTF,TGCAGCGTAGGACAGGGGGCGGCTTATGGCTACACCTTC
TRBV9,NA,16,TRBJ1-1,TRBD1,CASSPTGALMSTEAFF,TGTGCCAGCAGCCCCACAGGGGCCCTAATGAGCACTGAAGCTTTCTTT
TRBV2,NA,15,TRBJ1-2,TRBD1,CASSQGGGQNYGYTF,TGTGCCAGCAGCCAAGGGGGGGGACAGAACTATGGCTACACCTTC
TRBV20-1,NA,14,TRBJ2-5,TRBD2,CSVRRLAGQETQYF,TGCAGTGTTCGAAGACTAGCGGGACAAGAGACCCAGTACTTC
TRBV2,NA,12,TRBJ1-3,NA,CASSEARNTIYF,TGTGCCAGCAGTGAAGCTCGGAACACCATATATTTT
TRBV20-1,NA,15,TRBJ2-2,NA,CSARGLNANTGELFF,TGCAGTGCTAGAGGACTGAACGCGAACACCGGGGAGCTGTTTTTT
TRBV7-9,many,15,TRBJ2-6,NA,CASSLLLSGANVLTF,TGTGCCAGCAGCTTATTGCTCTCTGGGGCCAACGTCCTGACTTTC
TRBV9,NA,15,TRBJ1-2,TRBD1,CASSGRGHLDYGYTF,TGTGCCAGCAGCGGTAGGGGGCATCTAGACTATGGCTACACCTTC
TRBV7-3,NA,14,TRBJ1-3,NA,CASSQVLGLNTIYF,TGCGCCAGCAGCCAAGTTCTCGGGTTAAACACCATATATTTT
TRBV2,many,14,TRBJ1-2,TRBD1,CASTRAGTGDGYTF,TGTGCCAGCACCAGGGCCGGGACAGGGGATGGCTACACCTTC
TRBV19,NA,15,TRBJ2-5,TRBD1,CASSISIGGVETQYF,TGTGCCAGTAGTATTTCGATAGGGGGCGTGGAGACCCAGTACTTC
TRBV7-3,NA,16,TRBJ2-2,NA,CASSLNDGWNTGELFF,TGTGCCAGCAGCTTAAATGACGGATGGAACACCGGGGAGCTGTTTTTT
TRBV10-3,NA,13,TRBJ1-5,TRBD1,CAISAGQFQPQHF,TGTGCCATCAGTGCGGGACAGTTTCAGCCCCAGCATTTT
TRBV29-1,many,12,TRBJ2-5,NA,CSVEPTGETQYF,TGCAGCGTTGAACCAACAGGGGAGACCCAGTACTTC
TRBV20-1,NA,15,TRBJ2-7,TRBD2,CSARDPDSGTYEQYF,TGCAGTGCTAGAGATCCTGATAGCGGGACCTACGAGCAGTACTTC
TRBV12-3/TRBV12-4,many,12,TRBJ1-1,NA,CASSQGNTEAFF,TGTGCCAGCTCACAGGGGAACACTGAAGCTTTCTTT
TRBV7-9,NA,15,TRBJ1-4,TRBD1,CASSPNQGANEKLFF,TGTGCCAGCAGCCCTAACCAGGGGGCGAATGAAAAACTGTTTTTT
TRBV6-5,NA,15,TRBJ1-5,TRBD1,CASSYSRQGAQPQHF,TGTGCCAGCAGTTACTCCCGACAGGGGGCTCAGCCCCAGCATTTT
TRBV20-1,NA,14,TRBJ2-7,NA,CSARAQRKPYEQYF,TGCAGTGCTAGAGCTCAGCGGAAACCCTACGAGCAGTACTTC
TRBV20-1,NA,12,TRBJ1-1,NA,CSARRLNTEAFF,TGCAGTGCTAGGCGGTTGAACACTGAAGCTTTCTTT
TRBV20-1,few,13,TRBJ1-4,NA,CSAIGSSNEKLFF,TGCAGTGCTATCGGGTCTTCTAATGAAAAACTGTTTTTT
TRBV25-1,NA,15,TRBJ1-1,NA,CASSPPTVLNTEAFF,TGTGCCAGCTCACCACCTACAGTCCTGAACACTGAAGCTTTCTTT
TRBV7-6,many,14,TRBJ2-5,NA,CASSLGLSVETQYF,TGTGCTAGCAGCTTAGGGCTGTCGGTGGAGACCCAGTACTTC
TRBV10-3,NA,13,TRBJ1-2,TRBD1,CAISVTGGHGYTF,TGTGCCATCAGTGTCACAGGGGGCCATGGCTACACCTTC
TRBV2,few,14,TRBJ1-5,NA,CASNDWGTNQPQHF,TGTGCCAGCAACGACTGGGGTACCAATCAGCCCCAGCATTTT
TRBV6-5,NA,14,TRBJ1-1,NA,CASSYSISVTEAFF,TGTGCCAGCAGTTACTCGATCTCGGTGACTGAAGCTTTCTTT
TRBV2,many,13,TRBJ1-5,TRBD1,CASRATGGQPQHF,TGTGCCAGCAGGGCTACAGGGGGCCAGCCCCAGCATTTT
TRBV2,NA,15,TRBJ1-4,TRBD1,CASSQQGADVEKLFF,TGTGCCAGCAGTCAACAGGGGGCGGATGTTGAAAAACTGTTTTTT
TRBV7-2,NA,14,TRBJ1-2,NA,CASSVDRLQGGYTF,TGTGCCAGCAGCGTTGATCGACTCCAGGGGGGCTACACCTTC
TRBV7-9,many,12,TRBJ1-4,NA,CASSSGDVKLFF,TGTGCCAGCAGCTCCGGCGACGTGAAACTGTTTTTT
TRBV20-1,once,13,TRBJ1-1,NA,CSARVAGVTEAFF,TGCAGTGCTAGAGTGGCAGGGGTCACTGAAGCTTTCTTT
TRBV29-1,NA,15,TRBJ1-1,TRBD1,CSVPGTGELNTEAFF,TGCAGCGTGCCCGGGACAGGGGAGTTGAACACTGAAGCTTTCTTT
TRBV14,NA,15,TRBJ2-7,TRBD2,CASRFPAGETYEQYF,TGTGCCAGCAGATTCCCCGCGGGAGAGACCTACGAGCAGTACTTC
TRBV6-1,NA,14,TRBJ1-2,NA,CASSDLQNIYGYTF,TGTGCCAGCAGTGATCTGCAAAATATCTATGGCTACACCTTC
TRBV29-1,NA,12,TRBJ1-5,TRBD1,CSVSGQGQPQHF,TGCAGCGTTTCGGGACAGGGGCAGCCCCAGCATTTT
TRBV10-2,NA,12,TRBJ1-2,NA,CASSEQGSGYTF,TGCGCCAGCAGTGAGCAGGGCAGCGGCTACACCTTC
TRBV10-3,NA,13,TRBJ2-5,NA,CAISGGLEETQYF,TGTGCCATCAGCGGCGGGCTGGAAGAGACCCAGTACTTC
TRBV7-6,many,14,TRBJ1-5,NA,CASSSGHSNQPQHF,TGTGCCAGCAGCTCGGGACACAGCAATCAGCCCCAGCATTTT
TRBV19,NA,15,TRBJ1-1,TRBD1,CASSIQGAANTEAFF,TGTGCCAGTAGTATACAGGGGGCGGCGAACACTGAAGCTTTCTTT
TRBV2,NA,15,TRBJ1-6,TRBD1,CASNGPGQINSPLHF,TGTGCCAGCAATGGACCGGGACAGATTAATTCACCCCTCCACTTT
TRBV5-4,few,14,TRBJ1-4,TRBD1,CASSFEGAGEKLFF,TGTGCCAGCAGCTTCGAGGGGGCTGGCGAAAAACTGTTTTTT
TRBV12-3/TRBV12-4,NA,13,TRBJ1-4,TRBD1,CASSPTGVEKLFF,TGTGCCAGCAGTCCGACAGGGGTTGAAAAACTGTTTTTT
TRBV7-2,NA,15,TRBJ2-7,NA,CASSLVSRPTYEQYF,TGTGCCAGCAGCTTGGTCTCCAGACCCACCTACGAGCAGTACTTC
TRBV6-2/TRBV6-3,once,14,TRBJ2-5,NA,CASSYSGEAETQYF,TGTGCCAGCAGTTACTCCGGAGAGGCAGAGACCCAGTACTTC
TRBV20-1,few,15,TRBJ1-1,NA,CSAREAGYMNTEAFF,TGCAGTGCTAGAGAGGCAGGGTACATGAACACTGAAGCTTTCTTT